These 31 T cell receptor beta chains originate from one sample sequenced in a study of esophageal squamous cell carcinoma under preoperative chemotherapy. TCRdb recomputed calls from the PCR reads with MiXCR, one row per CDR3 protein. The sample consists of about 30,000 distinct CDR3 sequences, roughly half of them appearing once. Time point described: before preoperative PTX-NDP chemotherapy. The specimen was taken from a patient given preoperative chemotherapy. These receptors were obtained from a human donor with esophageal squamous cell carcinoma. The donor label of this sample is uncertain.

This chain uses TRBV20-1 with TRBJ2-2, with 8 bases fitting TRBD2. Looked up from germline, CDR1 is DFQATT and CDR2 is SNEGSKA (reference sequence). Trimming took 6 bases from V and 0 from J; bases not matched to a gene: 3. The CDR3 is 14 amino acids. CDR3 DNA: TGCAGTGCGAAGGGACTAGCGAACACCGGGGAGCTGTTTTTT. Amino acid sequence: CSAKGLANTGELFF.

The CDR3 bases are TGTGCCAGCAGTTCGCCTAGGACTAGCGGGACCTACGAGCAGTTCTTC. This codes for CASSSPRTSGTYEQFF. This chain connects TRBV27 to TRBJ2-1; 12 bases align to TRBD2. This CDR3 contains 16 residues. Germline V CDR1 and CDR2: MNHEY, SMNVEV (reference sequence). The J segment lost 10 bases and the V segment lost 4 bases, leaving 11 bases of the junction unmatched.

The rearrangement joins TRBV7-2 to TRBJ2-5, with TRBD2 matching over 8 bases. The V segment lost 3 bases and the J segment 2 bases; nucleotides outside the gene matches: 5. The CDR3 has 15 residues. Per germline, CDR1 SGHTA and CDR2 FQGNSA. CDR3 bases: TGTGCCAGCAGCTTCCAGCGGGGGCCACAAGAGACCCAGTACTTC. Its protein is CASSFQRGPQETQYF.

A few counts support this clonotype. The chain is built from TRBV6-1 and TRBJ2-1; no clear D gene. Germline CDR1 MNHNS, CDR2 SASEGT. This CDR3 comprises 15 residues. V gave up 6 bases and J gave up 10 bases, with 22 bases separating them. CDR3 sequence: CASSWAQSSPGEQFF. CDR3 DNA sequence: TGTGCCAGCAGCTGGGCTCAAAGTTCCCCCGGGGAGCAGTTCTTC.

This clonotype was counted many times. V gene TRBV10-2 combines with J gene TRBJ2-1, with a possible D match to TRBD2 (5 bases). Deletions cut 5 bases from V and 8 bases from J, with 7 bases between. Germline CDR1 and CDR2: WSHSY and SAAADI. The CDR3 has 11 residues. This chain's CDR3 is CASSIAYEQFF. CDR3 DNA: TGCGCCAGCAGTATAGCGTATGAGCAGTTCTTC.

With regard to this clonotype: The conserved final phenylalanine or tryptophan is absent from the CDR3, which likely points to a read error. The limits of the CDR3 on the DNA are not certain, so only TCRdb's listed CDR3 is given. The chain carries TRBV7-7 and TRBJ2-7; the table's D call, TRBD1, was not checked against the DNA. The germline CDR1 and CDR2 sequences are SSHAT and FNYEAQ (reference sequence). The CDR3 extends over 17 residues, inclusive of both ends. The CDR3 sequence: CASSLARGDLAPTCSIS.

This clonotype has more than one count but fewer than ten. V gene TRBV7-2 combines with J gene TRBJ2-4; 7 nucleotides agree with TRBD2. The J call is doubtful: the DNA matches TRBJ2-5 better. CDR3 length: 16 amino acids. Germline CDR1 reads SGHTA; CDR2 reads FQGNSA. CDR3 bases: TGTGCCAGCAGCCCAAATTTAGCGGGTGGGAGGGAGACCCAGTACTTC. This translates into CASSPNLAGGRETQYF.

This chain uses TRBV7-8 with TRBJ2-3; TRBD2 is a possible D gene (7 bases). TRBJ2-7 matches the DNA end more closely, so the J call is doubtful. The CDR3 sequence is 15 residues long. CDR1 and CDR2 (germline): SGHVS, FQNEAQ. CDR3 nucleotide sequence: TGTGGCGGGGGCCTCGGGGGCCGGGGCGCAGAGACGCAGTACTTC. Translating gives CGGGLGGRGAETQYF.

The table lists this clonotype with a few counts. The chain couples TRBV15 to TRBJ2-5; no definite D call. Germline values: CDR1 LNHNV, CDR2 YYDKDF (reference sequence). The CDR3 has 13 amino acids. Trimming left V 0 bases short and J 4 bases short, with 6 bases between. The CDR3 sequence is CATSREEGETQYF. The CDR3 DNA follows: TGTGCCACCAGCAGAGAAGAAGGAGAGACCCAGTACTTC.

The J gene is TRBJ2-5, the V gene TRBV12-3 or TRBV12-4, with D maybe TRBD2 (8 bases). Trimming cost V 5 bases and J 0 bases, with 19 bases left between them. The CDR3 extends over 17 amino acids. The CDR3 DNA reads as TGTGCCAGCAGTCCGGGACTAGGGGGCAGTGACCAAGAGACCCAGTACTTC. Residues: CASSPGLGGSDQETQYF.

This clonotype was seen ten or more times. The genes are TRBV7-3 and TRBJ2-7; D possibly uses TRBD1 or TRBD2 (5 bases each). Germline loops: CDR1 SGHTA, CDR2 FQGTGA. V lost 2 bases and J 2 bases, leaving 10 bases between the germline ends. This CDR3 has 14 amino acids. CDR3 in amino acids: CASSLHVGPYEQYF. DNA for the CDR3: TGTGCCAGCAGCTTACACGTGGGACCCTACGAGCAGTACTTC.

The chain links TRBV6-1 to TRBJ1-4; D is possibly TRBD1 (5 bases). Trimming removed 8 bases from V and 10 bases from J, with 14 bases in between. The germline V gene has CDR1 MNHNS and CDR2 SASEGT. This CDR3 is 12 amino acids long. CDR3 protein: CASGTLNGKLFF. The DNA for the CDR3 is TGTGCCAGCGGGACCCTAAACGGAAAACTGTTTTTT.

CDR3 sequence (DNA): TGCGCCAGCAGCTCTCAGGGAGCCTCTGGGGCCAACGTCCTGACTTTC. This codes for CASSSQGASGANVLTF. The gene calls are TRBV5-1 and TRBJ2-6, with D tentatively TRBD1 or TRBD2 (5 bases each). Germline V gives CDR1 SGHRS, CDR2 YFSETQ. The CDR3 totals 16 residues. V was trimmed by 3 bases and J by 0 bases, leaving 10 bases between them.

The V gene is TRBV7-2, the J gene TRBJ2-1; TRBD2 aligns across 10 bases. The J call is doubtful: the DNA matches TRBJ2-5 better. This CDR3 spans 15 amino acids. In germline, CDR1 is SGHTA, CDR2 FQGNSA. This CDR3 is CASSTASGGVETQYF. CDR3 nucleotides: TGTGCCAGCAGCACCGCTAGCGGGGGAGTGGAGACCCAGTACTTC.

Comments on this clonotype: A junction boundary mismatches the germline segment, possibly from a read error. This chain connects TRBV7-6 to TRBJ2-3; D unclear. The germline gives CDR1 SGHVS, CDR2 FNYEAQ. This CDR3 is built from 15 residues. The CDR3 is CASGSVLCPTDTQYF. The CDR3 bases are TGTGCCAGCGGCTCGGTGCTATGCCCCACAGACACGCAGTATTTC.

The chain combines TRBV7-8 with TRBJ2-3; no firm D call. Germline-derived CDR1 and CDR2 are SGHVS and FQNEAQ. The V end was cut by 1 base, the J end by 4 bases, with 6 bases between. The CDR3 spans 13 residues. CDR3 sequence reads: CASSLGWADTQYF. In nucleotides, the CDR3 is TGTGCCAGCAGCTTAGGTTGGGCAGATACGCAGTATTTT.

This clonotype has just a few counts. The rearrangement links TRBV27 to TRBJ1-1; D ambiguous. CDR1 and CDR2 (germline): MNHEY, SMNVEV (reference sequence). V lost 5 bases and J 4 bases, leaving 8 bases between the germline ends. The CDR3 loop spans 12 amino acids. The CDR3 DNA follows: TGTGCCAGCAGTAGGGCGGGCACTGAAGCTTTCTTT. Amino acid sequence: CASSRAGTEAFF.

This chain uses TRBV5-4 with TRBJ2-1, with 10 positions matching TRBD2. CDR3 length: 15 residues. CDR1 and CDR2 (germline): SGHNT, YYREEE (reference sequence). Trimming at V came to 4 bases and at J to 6 bases, leaving 7 bases not matched to a gene. CDR3 in amino acids: CASSQTSGKSNEQFF. CDR3 bases: TGTGCCAGCAGCCAAACTAGCGGGAAAAGCAATGAGCAGTTCTTC. The entire variable domain, with the rest obtained from reference TRBV5-4 and TRBJ2-1, is as follows: ETGVTQSPTHLIKTRGQQVTLRCSSQSGHNTVSWYQQALGQGPQFIFQYYREEENGRGNFPPRFSGLQFPNYSSELNVNALELDDSALYLCASSQTSGKSNEQFFGPGTRLTVL.

A note on this clonotype: The junction and the germline gene differ at one end; a read error may be behind it. V is TRBV10-1 and J is TRBJ2-1; maybe TRBD2 (5 bases). CDR3 length: 12 residues. In germline, CDR1 is WNHNN, CDR2 SYGVQD (reference sequence). DNA of the CDR3: TGCGCCATCTCAGCGAACACCGGGGAGCAGTTTTTC. Encoded protein: CAISANTGEQFF.

CDR3 residues: CASSLDGHQASWYF. In DNA, the CDR3 is TGTGCCAGCAGCTTAGACGGGCACCAAGCGTCCTGGTACTTC. The genes are TRBV7-6 and TRBJ2-5; no reliable D call. Trimming removed 1 base at V and 13 bases at J, with 19 bases between. Germline CDR1 SGHVS, CDR2 FNYEAQ. The CDR3 length is 14 residues. Supplemented by reference TRBV7-6 and TRBJ2-5, the full variable domain reads GAGVSQSPRYKVTKRGQDVALRCDPISGHVSLYWYRQALGQGPEFLTYFNYEAQQDKSGLPNDRFSAERPEGSISTLTIQRTEQRDSAMYRCASSLDGHQASWYFGPGTRLLVL.

This clonotype was recorded many times. A clone one base away is much larger, so this may be a read error. This rearrangement joins TRBV12-5 to TRBJ2-5; TRBD1 aligns across 9 bases. The V gene end was trimmed by 6 bases and the J gene end by 11 bases; junction bases not matched to a gene: 19. The germline V gene encodes CDR1 LGHNT and CDR2 FRNRAP. The CDR3 loop spans 16 amino acids. CDR3 sequence reads: CASGSGQGIAYNEQYF. The DNA for the CDR3 is TGTGCTAGTGGCTCGGGACAGGGTATCGCCTACAATGAGCAGTACTTC.

V and J are TRBV6-1 and TRBJ2-5, with D possibly being TRBD2 (5 bases). Trimming shortened V by 2 bases and J by 5 bases, and 12 bases separated the two germline ends. Germline V gene data show CDR1 as MNHNS and CDR2 as SASEGT. The CDR3 has 14 residues. Here the CDR3 reads CASSEHPGWETQYF. In nucleotides, the CDR3 is TGTGCCAGCAGTGAACATCCGGGATGGGAGACCCAGTACTTC.

This clonotype was detected many times. V gene TRBV7-6 combines with J gene TRBJ2-1; 9 bases are shared with TRBD1. Germline CDR1 and CDR2: SGHVS and FNYEAQ. V lost 5 bases and J lost 7; bases outside the gene matches: 3. The CDR3 length is 13 residues. Here the CDR3 DNA reads TGTGCCAGCAGCCACAGGGGGCCGAATGAGCAGTTCTTC. The encoded protein is CASSHRGPNEQFF.

This clonotype was observed a handful of times. The chain is built from TRBV28 and TRBJ2-1; D call uncertain. The J call could be wrong; TRBJ2-7 is a better fit for the DNA end. The germline V gene encodes CDR1 MDHEN and CDR2 SYDVKM. There are 14 residues in the CDR3. The CDR3 region is CASRPPTSYNEQYF. CDR3 bases: TGTGCCAGCAGACCCCCCACCTCCTACAATGAGCAGTACTTC.

This clonotype was seen many times. The rearrangement uses TRBV6-1 and TRBJ2-1, with TRBD2 as a possible D gene (5 bases). Trimming left V 4 bases short and J 10 bases short, with 11 bases between. Germline-derived CDR1 and CDR2 are MNHNS and SASEGT. CDR3 length: 12 residues. The CDR3, as DNA: TGTGCCAGCAGTGCCGAGGGATACGAGCAGTTCTTC. This encodes CASSAEGYEQFF.

V and J are TRBV18 and TRBJ2-7; either TRBD1 or TRBD2 may fit D (5 bases each). The CDR3 has 13 amino acids. Germline CDR1 is KGHSH and CDR2 is LQKENI. V shed 2 bases and J shed 3 bases, with 8 bases lying between them. CDR3 sequence reads: CASSPVGDYEQYF. In DNA, the CDR3 is TGTGCCAGCTCACCAGTGGGGGACTACGAGCAGTACTTC.

Many counts were recorded for this clonotype. The chain combines TRBV7-8 with TRBJ1-5, with TRBD1 matching 8 bases. Germline V gene lookup returns CDR1 SGHVS and CDR2 FQNEAQ. The V segment lost 5 bases and the J segment 0 bases; nucleotides outside the gene matches: 12. This CDR3 is built from 18 residues. CDR3 region: CASSKGQGWGYSNQPQHF. CDR3 bases: TGTGCCAGCAGCAAAGGACAGGGCTGGGGGTATAGCAATCAGCCCCAGCATTTT.

This CDR3 reads CASSGTGGDYNEQFF. The DNA for the CDR3 is TGTGCCAGCAGCGGGACAGGGGGCGACTACAATGAGCAGTTCTTC. The chain is built from TRBV6-1 and TRBJ2-1; 12 bases match TRBD1. The CDR3 is 15 residues long. Germline V CDR1 and CDR2: MNHNS, SASEGT. The ends lost 6 bases at V and 3 bases at J; junction bases unmatched: 3.

This clonotype was recorded a few times. This chain connects TRBV12-3 or TRBV12-4 to TRBJ2-1, with 9 bases lining up with TRBD2. The V gene end was trimmed by 4 bases and the J gene end by 10 bases; junction bases not matched to a gene: 11. This CDR3 has 15 residues. The CDR3 DNA reads as TGTGCCAGCAGTTACCCTAGCGGGGTTACCTACGAGCAGTTCTTC. Encoded protein: CASSYPSGVTYEQFF.

This clonotype came up many times. This chain connects TRBV7-2 to TRBJ2-1; 10 nucleotides line up with TRBD1. V lost 3 bases, J lost 10 bases, and 6 bases stayed unmatched. The CDR3 covers 14 residues. Germline V lookup: CDR1 SGHTA, CDR2 FQGNSA. CDR3 sequence: CASSFRQGAYEQFF. The DNA for the CDR3 is TGTGCCAGCAGCTTCAGACAGGGGGCTTACGAGCAGTTCTTC.

The V and J genes are TRBV6-1 and TRBJ1-5; 7 nucleotides line up with TRBD1. The CDR3 consists of 15 residues. Germline V lookup: CDR1 MNHNS, CDR2 SASEGT. The ends lost 5 bases at V and 0 bases at J; junction bases unmatched: 4. Here the CDR3 reads CASSQQGYSNQPQHF. CDR3 nucleotide sequence: TGTGCCAGCAGTCAACAGGGGTATAGCAATCAGCCCCAGCATTTT.